The 17 T cell receptor beta chains given below trace back to one sample, sequenced in a study of blood T cell repertoires in COVID-19. The protocol was immunoSEQ multiplex PCR, while the TCRdb copy is restricted to in-frame clones and leaves out a portion. The table lists about 230,000 clones, 83% of them singletons, with 2% to 3% in the top ten. The sequencing input was peripheral blood. The receptors were gathered from a woman between 65 and 79 years old with active or convalescent COVID-19.

This chain connects TRBV28 to TRBJ2-7; D is undetermined. The V end lost 3 bases, the J end lost 4 bases, and 10 bases lay between the germline ends. CDR3 length: 13 residues. Germline CDR1 and CDR2: MDHEN and SYDVKM. CDR3: CASSLRSIYEQYF. In nucleotides, the CDR3 is TGTGCCAGCAGTTTGAGGTCCATTTACGAGCAGTACTTC.

The CDR3 spells CASSFSGVTEAFF. Here the CDR3 DNA reads TGTGCCAGCAGTTTTTCAGGGGTCACTGAAGCTTTCTTT. The V gene is TRBV12-3 or TRBV12-4, the J gene TRBJ1-1; possible D gene TRBD1, 6 bases. This CDR3 contains 13 residues. Trimming cost V 3 bases and J 4 bases, with 9 bases left between them.

The CDR3 region has the DNA TGCGCCAGCAGCCAGACAGGTTTCACAGATACGCAGTATTTT. This translates into CASSQTGFTDTQYF. The chain has TRBV5-1 and TRBJ2-3; perhaps TRBD1 as D (6 bases). The CDR3 has 14 amino acids. With 4 bases removed from V and 2 bases from J, the gap between germline ends came to 11 bases. The V gene's germline CDR1 is SGHRS and CDR2 YFSETQ.

The chain is built from TRBV19 and TRBJ2-2; D might be TRBD2 (5 bases). The CDR3 spans 14 residues. V was shortened by 3 bases and J by 4 bases, with 9 bases between the two germline ends. CDR1 LNHDA and CDR2 SQIVND come from the germline V gene (reference sequence). This CDR3 reads CASSINSGTGELFF. The CDR3 DNA sequence: TGTGCCAGTAGTATTAACAGCGGCACCGGGGAGCTGTTTTTT.

V gene TRBV27 combines with J gene TRBJ2-7; 12 bases match TRBD2. Looked up from germline, CDR1 is MNHEY and CDR2 is SMNVEV (reference sequence). With V trimmed by 2 bases and J by 2 bases, 10 bases remained unmatched. This CDR3 is built from 18 residues. This CDR3 reads CASSLRPALAGGPYEQYF. CDR3 in DNA: TGTGCCAGCAGTTTAAGGCCGGCCCTAGCGGGAGGGCCCTACGAGCAGTACTTC.

CDR3 coding DNA: TGTGCCAGCAGCCCGTACGGACAGGGAAGCTCTGGAAACACCATATATTTT. As protein: CASSPYGQGSSGNTIYF. V and J are TRBV7-6 and TRBJ1-3; 8 bases are a match to TRBD1. Germline assignment: CDR1 SGHVS and CDR2 FNYEAQ. The CDR3 is 17 amino acids. The ends lost 5 bases at V and 0 bases at J; junction bases unmatched: 9.

Turning to this clone: The same CDR3 also results from other DNA sequences found in this sample. The chain couples TRBV7-2 to TRBJ1-5; D call uncertain. The CDR3 sequence is 15 residues long. The V end lost 1 base, the J end lost 0 bases, and 7 bases lay between the germline ends. CDR1 and CDR2 from the germline V gene are SGHTA and FQGNSA. The CDR3 coding sequence is TGTGCCAGCAGCTTAGTAGGAGCTAGCAATCAGCCCCAGCATTTT. Translating gives CASSLVGASNQPQHF.

Concerning this clone itself: At the DNA level, this CDR3 is encoded by other sequences in the same sample as well. The V gene is TRBV6-5, the J gene TRBJ1-1; TRBD1 aligns across 8 bases. The V segment lost 2 bases and the J segment 4 bases; nucleotides outside the gene matches: 3. This CDR3 comprises 14 residues. Per germline, CDR1 MNHEY and CDR2 SVGAGI. As DNA, the CDR3 is TGTGCCAGCAGTTACGACAGGGGCGGCACTGAAGCTTTCTTT. Its translation is CASSYDRGGTEAFF.

The chain carries TRBV5-4 and TRBJ2-6; TRBD1 matches 7 bases. The ends lost 0 bases at V and 1 base at J; junction bases unmatched: 4. Per the germline V gene, CDR1 is SGHNT and CDR2 is YYREEE (reference sequence). The CDR3 runs 17 residues. The DNA of the CDR3 is TGTGCCAGCAGCTTGGAGGGGGCGAAATCTGGGGCCAACGTCCTGACTTTC. Translated, it gives CASSLEGAKSGANVLTF.

The table lists this clone with a count of one. The V call is TRBV4-1, the J call TRBJ1-5; 7 bases are a match to TRBD1. CDR1 is MGHRA, CDR2 YSYEKL, per germline. The V and J ends lost 2 bases and 3 bases, in that order; junction bases with no gene match: 7. There are 16 residues in the CDR3. The CDR3 protein is CASSQRDGQVNQPQHF. The DNA of the CDR3 is TGCGCCAGCAGCCAAAGGGATGGACAGGTCAATCAGCCCCAGCATTTT.

The rearrangement links TRBV14 to TRBJ2-1, with no clear D. Between the trimmed V and J ends, which lost 5 bases and 0 bases, there was a span of 11 bases. Germline V CDR1 and CDR2: SGHDN, FVKESK. This CDR3 is 15 amino acids long. The CDR3 is CASSYPMSSYNEQFF. In DNA, the CDR3 is TGTGCCAGCAGCTATCCCATGAGCTCCTACAATGAGCAGTTCTTC.

The table lists this clone with a few counts. The rearrangement joins TRBV19 to TRBJ1-2, with D possibly being TRBD1 (6 bases). V lost 6 bases, J lost 4 bases, and 12 bases lay in between. Germline V CDR1 and CDR2: LNHDA, SQIVND (reference sequence). The CDR3 runs to 13 residues. This CDR3 is CASSRGQSYGYTF. The CDR3 nucleotides are TGTGCCAGTAGCCGAGGACAGTCCTATGGCTACACCTTC.

This clone turned up a few times. The V and J genes are TRBV3-1 (or the pseudogene TRBV3-2) and TRBJ1-1; D unresolved. The germline V gene encodes CDR1 LGHDT and CDR2 YNNKEL (reference sequence). Deletions cut 1 base from V and 2 bases from J, with 8 bases between. There are 14 residues in the CDR3. CDR3 residues: CASSQGVGNTEAFF. The CDR3 coding sequence is TGTGCCAGCAGCCAAGGAGTGGGCAACACTGAAGCTTTCTTT.

This chain links TRBV5-4 with TRBJ2-3; TRBD1 agrees at 7 bases. Germline V CDR1 and CDR2: SGHNT, YYREEE (reference sequence). This CDR3 comprises 15 residues. Trimming cost V 1 base and J 0 bases; bases outside gene matches: 2. The chain's CDR3 is CASSLRGQSTDTQYF. CDR3 nucleotide sequence: TGTGCCAGCAGCTTGCGGGGACAGAGCACAGATACGCAGTATTTT.

The J gene is TRBJ1-6, the V gene TRBV19, with no clear D. CDR3 length: 14 amino acids. Germline CDR1 and CDR2: LNHDA and SQIVND (reference sequence). Between the trimmed V and J ends, which lost 6 bases and 7 bases, there was a span of 13 bases. CDR3 nucleotides: TGTGCCAGTAGCCATCGTGGGGAGAATTCACCCCTCCACTTT. This sequence encodes CASSHRGENSPLHF.

V and J are TRBV7-9 and TRBJ2-5; 12 positions match TRBD2. From germline, CDR1 is SEHNR and CDR2 FQNEAQ (reference sequence). This CDR3 has 13 residues. Trimming removed 10 bases from V and 4 bases from J; junction bases left unmatched: 4. The CDR3 coding sequence is TGTGCCACAGGACTAGCGGGACCAGAGACCCAGTACTTC. This encodes CATGLAGPETQYF.

The chain couples TRBV7-8 to TRBJ2-2; 12 nucleotides line up with TRBD1. The CDR3 has 16 amino acids. Unmatched junction bases numbered 4, after V lost 4 bases and J lost 4 bases. Germline V gene lookup returns CDR1 SGHVS and CDR2 FQNEAQ. CDR3 sequence: CASSSGTGGVTGELFF. CDR3 nucleotide sequence: TGTGCCAGCAGCTCCGGGACAGGGGGCGTCACCGGGGAGCTGTTTTTT.